The 20 T cell receptor beta chains below come from one sample, sequenced in a study of T cell repertoires in cytomegalovirus infection. TCRdb processed the reads anew with MiXCR; each CDR3 protein has one entry. Among 450,000 to 650,000 distinct CDR3 sequences, 26% were seen once, and the ten largest hold roughly 13%. Sequencing was performed on PBMCs. These receptors all stem from a human donor in good health (CMV status not recorded). Some clones in this sample may be carry-over from other donors' samples.

The chain employs TRBV5-4 and TRBJ2-1; 7 nucleotides agree with TRBD2. The germline gives CDR1 SGHNT, CDR2 YYREEE (reference sequence). Losses at the gene ends were 0 bases for V and 8 bases for J; bases not matched to a gene: 14. This CDR3 region has 17 residues. CDR3 nucleotide sequence: TGTGCCAGCAGCTTGGGGTTAGCGGGTGCGCGATCACATGAGCAGTTCTTC. Translated: CASSLGLAGARSHEQFF. The entire variable domain, with the rest obtained from reference TRBV5-4 and TRBJ2-1, is as follows: ETGVTQSPTHLIKTRGQQVTLRCSSQSGHNTVSWYQQALGQGPQFIFQYYREEENGRGNFPPRFSGLQFPNYSSELNVNALELDDSALYLCASSLGLAGARSHEQFFGPGTRLTVL.

On this clonotype: A read error may account for a junction end that differs from germline. The rearrangement uses TRBV9 and TRBJ2-2, with 15 bases lining up with TRBD2. Germline-derived CDR1 and CDR2 are SGDLS and YYNGEE. CDR3 length: 16 amino acids. The CDR3 here is CSSSVGLAGGTGELFF. The CDR3 bases are TGTTCCAGCAGCGTGGGACTAGCGGGAGGTACCGGGGAGCTGTTTTTT.

Many counts were recorded for this clonotype. The chain joins TRBV7-2 to TRBJ1-4, with a tentative D call TRBD1 (6 bases). V was pared by 4 bases and J by 8 bases, with 17 bases between. The CDR3 consists of 15 residues. The germline V gene encodes CDR1 SGHTA and CDR2 FQGNSA. CDR3 DNA: TGTGCCAGCAGCTCGGGGGGGCAGTTAGGAGAAAAACTGTTTTTT. It is translated as CASSSGGQLGEKLFF.

The rearrangement links TRBV7-9 to TRBJ2-7, with D possibly TRBD2 on 5 matching bases. V lost 5 bases and J 7 bases, leaving 18 bases between the germline ends. Germline V gene sequence: CDR1 SEHNR, CDR2 FQNEAQ (reference sequence). The CDR3 extends over 14 amino acids. In DNA, the CDR3 is TGTGCCAGCAGCCCCCCCAGCGGTAATGGTGAGCAGTACTTC. Amino acid sequence: CASSPPSGNGEQYF.

The chain recombines TRBV6-5 with TRBJ1-6; TRBD1 agrees at 10 bases. Germline V gives CDR1 MNHEY, CDR2 SVGAGI. This CDR3 comprises 14 residues. V lost 6 bases and J lost 10; bases outside the gene matches: 6. The CDR3, as DNA: TGTGCCAGCAGACCCCAGACAGGGGGCTCACCCCTCCACTTT. Its translation is CASRPQTGGSPLHF.

The V call is TRBV5-1, the J call TRBJ1-1; perhaps TRBD1 as D (6 bases). CDR3 size: 17 residues. With 1 base removed from V and 1 base from J, the gap between germline ends came to 17 bases. Germline loops: CDR1 SGHRS, CDR2 YFSETQ. The CDR3, as DNA: TGCGCCAGCAGCTTGAGGGGGGGGGACATCTCGAACACTGAAGCTTTCTTT. Residues: CASSLRGGDISNTEAFF.

Only a few counts were recorded for this clonotype. V usage is TRBV5-8 and J usage is TRBJ2-7; D is perhaps TRBD2 (5 bases). V dropped 3 bases and J dropped 3 bases, with 16 bases sitting between them. The CDR3 is 15 residues long. The V gene's germline CDR1 is SGHTS and CDR2 YDEGEE. CDR3 sequence: CASSSRTQGVYEQYV. CDR3 in DNA: TGTGCCAGCAGCTCCCGGACTCAAGGAGTCTACGAGCAGTACGTC.

The rearrangement joins TRBV6-1 to TRBJ1-6; weak D call: TRBD1 (6 bases). Trimming pared 11 bases from V and 12 bases from J, leaving 23 bases between. Germline V CDR1 and CDR2: MNHNS, SASEGT. The length of the CDR3 is 14 residues. This CDR3 is CASMRLQGAGPLHF. The CDR3 DNA reads TGTGCCTCGATGAGGCTACAGGGAGCCGGACCCCTCCACTTT.

This clonotype was detected a few times. This chain's CDR3 is CASRLGGTSPGRDEQFF. The CDR3 region has the DNA TGTGCCAGCAGATTGGGTGGGACTAGCCCTGGTCGGGATGAGCAGTTCTTC. V usage is TRBV27 and J usage is TRBJ2-1; 9 positions match TRBD2. The CDR3 contains 17 residues. Germline CDR1 is MNHEY and CDR2 is SMNVEV (reference sequence). With 6 bases clipped from V and 8 bases from J, the junction kept 17 bases outside the gene matches.

In this sample, this clonotype turned up a few times. The rearrangement links TRBV6-2 or TRBV6-3 to TRBJ1-5, with D perhaps TRBD1 (5 bases). Germline V lookup: CDR1 MNHEY, CDR2 SVGEGT. CDR3 length: 15 residues. V was pared by 8 bases and J by 3 bases, with 17 bases between. CDR3: CASSTTGRNNQPQHF. DNA for the CDR3: TGTGCCAGCTCTACCACGGGACGGAACAATCAGCCCCAGCATTTT.

This clonotype was picked up many times. V gene TRBV7-8 combines with J gene TRBJ2-5; D might be TRBD2 (5 bases). CDR1 and CDR2 (germline): SGHVS, FQNEAQ. The CDR3 consists of 15 residues. Trimming took off 3 bases at V and 1 base at J, with 12 bases between the two ends. This chain's CDR3 is CASSFARAVQETQYF. DNA of the CDR3: TGTGCCAGCAGCTTCGCTCGAGCGGTCCAAGAGACCCAGTACTTC.

This clonotype was seen ten or more times. The CDR3 reads CASSFGPSQETQYF. CDR3 nucleotides: TGTGCCAGCAGCTTCGGACCCTCCCAGGAGACCCAGTACTTC. The rearrangement links TRBV7-2 to TRBJ2-5; D is ambiguous. V was clipped by 3 bases and J by 5 bases, with 13 bases between them. The CDR3 runs to 14 residues. Germline-derived CDR1 and CDR2 are SGHTA and FQGNSA.

The chain joins TRBV27 to TRBJ1-1, with 12 bases aligning to TRBD1. The CDR3 covers 15 residues. The junction had 6 bases not matched to a gene; V was cut back by 7 bases and J by 3 bases. Germline V lookup: CDR1 MNHEY, CDR2 SMNVEV (reference sequence). The CDR3 nucleotides read TGTGCCAGCAAGGGACAGGGGGCGCAGGACACTGAAGCTTTCTTT. It yields the protein CASKGQGAQDTEAFF.

The chain joins TRBV7-4 to TRBJ2-5; the D is unclear. V was pared by 3 bases and J by 5 bases, with 19 bases between. The CDR3 has 16 residues. Germline CDR1 reads SGHVT; CDR2 reads SQSDAQ. The CDR3 spells CASSFFLHGFGETQYF. CDR3 sequence (DNA): TGTGCCAGCAGCTTCTTTCTTCATGGATTCGGGGAGACCCAGTACTTC.

This clonotype was counted only a few times. The genes are TRBV14 and TRBJ2-7; D may be TRBD1 (6 bases). The length of the CDR3 is 15 residues. Germline assignment: CDR1 SGHDN and CDR2 FVKESK. Trimming took 4 bases from V and 6 from J, leaving 19 bases between them. CDR3 in amino acids: CASSPYSGTRGEQYF. Here the CDR3 DNA reads TGTGCCAGCAGCCCTTACTCGGGGACAAGAGGCGAGCAGTACTTC.

The chain is built from TRBV4-1 and TRBJ2-3, with no clear D. Germline CDR1 is MGHRA and CDR2 is YSYEKL. The CDR3 is 13 residues long. V was pared by 1 base and J by 3 bases, with 5 bases between. The CDR3 loop reads CASSQAPTDTQYF. The CDR3 nucleotides read TGCGCCAGCAGCCAAGCCCCGACAGATACGCAGTATTTT.

The chain couples TRBV7-9 to TRBJ1-5; 9 bases are shared with TRBD1. Germline trimming cut 1 base from V and 6 bases from J; bases unmatched to any gene: 7. CDR1 SEHNR and CDR2 FQNEAQ come from the germline V gene (reference sequence). The CDR3 runs 16 residues. In DNA form, the CDR3 reads TGTGCCAGCAGCTTAGGGCGACAGGGGGTTAGTCAGCCCCAGCATTTT. Its protein is CASSLGRQGVSQPQHF. Full variable domain (rest looked up from reference TRBV7-9 and TRBJ1-5): DTGVSQNPRHKITKRGQNVTFRCDPISEHNRLYWYRQTLGQGPEFLTYFQNEAQLEKSRLLSDRFSAERPKGSFSTLEIQRTEQGDSAMYLCASSLGRQGVSQPQHFGDGTRLSIL.

The chain carries TRBV28 and TRBJ2-1, with D perhaps TRBD2 (5 bases). Looked up from germline, CDR1 is MDHEN and CDR2 is SYDVKM. V was cut by 8 bases and J by 1 base, with 9 bases left in between. The CDR3 extends over 13 amino acids. This CDR3 reads CASLTSSYNEQFF. CDR3 coding DNA: TGTGCCAGCTTAACTAGTTCCTACAATGAGCAGTTCTTC.

V is TRBV6-2 or TRBV6-3 and J is TRBJ2-3; perhaps D is TRBD1 or TRBD2 (5 bases each). V was pared by 8 bases and J by 2 bases, with 14 bases between. Germline-derived CDR1 and CDR2 are MNHEY and SVGEGT. CDR3 length: 14 amino acids. For the CDR3, the DNA is TGTGCCAGCCTACCGGGACCCTTCACAGATACGCAGTATTTT. It codes for CASLPGPFTDTQYF.

This clonotype was counted ten times or more. V gene TRBV7-2 combines with J gene TRBJ2-1; the D gene is possibly TRBD1 (5 bases). In germline, CDR1 is SGHTA, CDR2 FQGNSA. V lost 5 bases to trimming and J lost 2 bases, with 13 bases between them. The CDR3 sequence is 15 residues long. This CDR3 reads CASSPQGGPYNEQFF. CDR3 in DNA: TGTGCCAGCAGCCCCCAGGGCGGCCCCTACAATGAGCAGTTCTTC.